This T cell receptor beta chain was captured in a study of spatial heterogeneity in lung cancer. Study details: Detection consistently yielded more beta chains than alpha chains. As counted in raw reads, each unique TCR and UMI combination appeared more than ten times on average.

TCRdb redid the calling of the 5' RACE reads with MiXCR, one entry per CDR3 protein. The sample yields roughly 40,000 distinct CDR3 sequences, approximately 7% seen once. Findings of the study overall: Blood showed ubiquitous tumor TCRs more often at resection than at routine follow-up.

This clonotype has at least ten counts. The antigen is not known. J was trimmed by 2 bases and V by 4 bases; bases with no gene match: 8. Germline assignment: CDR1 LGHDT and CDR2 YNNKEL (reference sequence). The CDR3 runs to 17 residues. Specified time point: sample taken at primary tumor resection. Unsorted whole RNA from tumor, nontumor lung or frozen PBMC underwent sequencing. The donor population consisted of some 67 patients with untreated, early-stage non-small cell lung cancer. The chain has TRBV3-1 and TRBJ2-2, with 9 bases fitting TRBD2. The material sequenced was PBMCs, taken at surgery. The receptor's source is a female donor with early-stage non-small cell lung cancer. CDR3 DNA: TGTGCCAGCAGCCTGAACGGACTAGCGACAAACACCGGGGAGCTGTTTTTT. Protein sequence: CASSLNGLATNTGELFF.